The text below deals with one T cell receptor beta chain. What it recognizes is unknown. Profiles of TCR beta VDJ and CDR3 were generated from a genomic DNA template. TCRdb reprocessed the reads with MiXCR, giving one entry per CDR3 protein. The sample shows under 500,000 distinct CDR3 sequences, around 33% of them seen only once. This sample stems from a study of CD8+CD57+ T cells in acquired aplastic anemia. The germline gives CDR1 SGHAT, CDR2 FQNNGV. The V gene lost 1 base and the J gene lost 5 bases, with 14 bases spanning the gap. The CDR3 length is 15 residues. Study findings and constraints: Significant differences in CD8+ Simpson's diversity were not observed between patients and controls. Sharing between patients and controls was observed for around 30 CD8+ CDR3 sequences.

The patients chosen for sequencing had shown expansion of CD8+CD57+ cells (detected by flow cytometry). The sequence derives from a human donor with aplastic anemia. The rearrangement links TRBV11-2 to TRBJ2-5; D not certain. Sample: sorted CD4+, CD8+, or CD8+CD57+ T cells (not recorded which) from PBMCs. The CDR3 DNA follows: TGTGCCAGCAGCTTAGGGACGCCCGGCCATGAGACCCAGTACTTC. It yields the protein CASSLGTPGHETQYF.